The T cell receptor (beta chain) under discussion was sequenced for a study of monozygotic twins with cystic fibrosis (dated by TCRdb to about 2021). About the investigation overall: Around 2.8 micrograms of fragmented DNA went through around 15 PCR cycles to produce barcoded libraries. Data for three of the twin pairs had been reported previously in another context. TCR beta repertoires were compared within and between 16 monozygotic twin pairs with cystic fibrosis so that genetic influence on V and J gene usage could be assessed. The cohort comprised ten female and six male twin pairs aged about 2.0 to 36.4 years, median 9.1 years, mostly children and adolescents. Twins were ranked among around 1,000 cohort participants for weight-for-height and FEVPerc (FEV1 disease centile) at the day of blood sampling. Results the study describes overall, beyond this receptor: Simpson clonality was found to be generally low (median roughly 0.009), suggesting a naive-dominated repertoire, although higher clonality was observed in the most severely affected patients. The cohort was small, and no association was found between shared CDR3 numbers and age, concordance or disease severity. V gene usage was most similar to the co-twin in 13 of 16 pairs, and J usage was most similar to the co-twin in 8 of 16 pairs, which suggests genetic constraints. Sharing of nucleotide-identical clonotypes was significantly greater within monozygotic CF twin pairs than between unrelated CF individuals (P = 0.000026, Mann-Whitney).

The twin pairs came from the European Cystic Fibrosis Twin and Sibling Study Cohort, a cohort that recruited patients from over a hundred CF clinics across 14 European countries. Zygosity and CFTR genotype were confirmed in-house, and zygosity was tested by multiplex PCR of nine short tandem repeat loci. Peripheral blood was sampled from each twin, with clinical parameters recorded on the day of blood sampling. Phenol/chloroform extraction was used to isolate genomic DNA from peripheral blood cells, and the DNA was then kept in TE buffer at 4 degrees C. The CDR3 sequence holds 13 residues, the cysteine and phenylalanine included. Only the CDR3 part of the read is kept: 39 bases, read in frame from the first base. V loses 5 bases at its end and J loses 6 bases; junction bases beyond the gene matches: 5. Taken from the germline V gene (reference sequence), the CDR1 and CDR2 loops are SGHNT and YYREEE.

Following the manufacturer's instructions, TCR beta CDR3 regions were amplified by multiplex PCR with the immunoSEQ immune profiling system. An Illumina NextSeq system was used to carry out the sequencing. On the authors' methods: Sequence data were processed on the immunoSEQ Analyzer platform, and clonality was computed as the square root of Simpson's index of productive rearrangements. Similarity in V and J usage was quantified by Jensen-Shannon distance, and CDR3 generation probabilities were calculated with OLGA. Shared CDR3 sequences were searched against the immuneACCESS database (August 2020) and VDJdb (December 2020). TCRdb provides this immuneACCESS table in a form limited to in-frame rearrangements. Some clones are lacking; in checked studies, under half of them reflect an unresolved V gene, and why the rest are absent is not known. That table furnishes V, J and clone size, whereas the DNA furnished D and trimming. The sample table shows 18,000 or so clones, and 91% are seen once. The ten largest clones represent about 1.6% of the sample.

About this clone itself: Its antigen remains unidentified. No qualities accompany the bases; no much larger clone lies one base away.

This clonotype was sampled from a girl under 10 years old with cystic fibrosis. The sequence links TRBV5-4 to TRBJ1-1, and TRBD1 matches 9 of the central bases. The specimen was blood. The CDR3 reads as follows: CASSWTGESEAFF. The bases are TGTGCCAGCAGTTGGACAGGGGAGTCTGAAGCTTTCTTT.